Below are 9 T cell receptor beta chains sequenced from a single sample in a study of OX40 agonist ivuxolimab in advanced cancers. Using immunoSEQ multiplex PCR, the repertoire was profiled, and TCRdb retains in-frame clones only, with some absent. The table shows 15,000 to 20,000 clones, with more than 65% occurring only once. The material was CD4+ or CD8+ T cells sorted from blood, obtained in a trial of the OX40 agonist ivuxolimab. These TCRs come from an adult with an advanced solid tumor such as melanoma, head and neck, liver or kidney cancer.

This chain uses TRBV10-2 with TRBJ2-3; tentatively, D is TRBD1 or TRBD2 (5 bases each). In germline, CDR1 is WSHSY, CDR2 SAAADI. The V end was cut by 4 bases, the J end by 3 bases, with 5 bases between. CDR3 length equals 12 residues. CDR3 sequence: CASSGGTDTQYF. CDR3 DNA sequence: TGCGCCAGCAGTGGGGGGACAGATACGCAGTATTTT.

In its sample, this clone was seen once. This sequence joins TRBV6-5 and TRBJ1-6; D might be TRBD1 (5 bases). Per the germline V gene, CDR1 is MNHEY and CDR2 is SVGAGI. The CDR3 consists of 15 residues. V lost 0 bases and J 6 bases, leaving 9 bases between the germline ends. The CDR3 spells CASSYSWGSNSPLHF. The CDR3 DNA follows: TGTGCCAGCAGTTACTCTTGGGGGAGTAATTCACCCCTCCACTTT.

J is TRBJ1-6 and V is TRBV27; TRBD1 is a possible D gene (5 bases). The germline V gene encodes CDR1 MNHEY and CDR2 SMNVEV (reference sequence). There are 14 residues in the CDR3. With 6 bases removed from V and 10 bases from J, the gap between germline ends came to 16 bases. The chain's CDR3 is CASRRGDPGSPLHF. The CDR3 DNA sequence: TGTGCCAGCAGAAGAGGGGACCCGGGATCACCCCTCCACTTT.

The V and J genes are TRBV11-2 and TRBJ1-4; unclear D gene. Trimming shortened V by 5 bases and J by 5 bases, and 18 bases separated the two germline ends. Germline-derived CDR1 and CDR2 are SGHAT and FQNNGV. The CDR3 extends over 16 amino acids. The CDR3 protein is CASSGLRGRPNEKLFF. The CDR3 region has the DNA TGTGCCAGCAGCGGGCTTAGAGGGAGGCCAAATGAAAAACTGTTTTTT.

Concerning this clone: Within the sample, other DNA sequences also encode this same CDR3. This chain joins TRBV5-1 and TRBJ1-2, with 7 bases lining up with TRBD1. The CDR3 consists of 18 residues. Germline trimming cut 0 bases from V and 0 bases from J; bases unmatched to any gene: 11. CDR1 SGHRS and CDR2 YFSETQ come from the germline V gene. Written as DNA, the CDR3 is TGCGCCAGCAGCTTGGTACCGGGACAGATATTAGCTAACTATGGCTACACCTTC. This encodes CASSLVPGQILANYGYTF.

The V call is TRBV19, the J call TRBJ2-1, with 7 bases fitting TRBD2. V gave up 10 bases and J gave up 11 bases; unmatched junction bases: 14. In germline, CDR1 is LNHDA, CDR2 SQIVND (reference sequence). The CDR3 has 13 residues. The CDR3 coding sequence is TGTGCCACAGTAGCGGGTCCCCGTGAGAAGCAGTTCTTC. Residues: CATVAGPREKQFF.

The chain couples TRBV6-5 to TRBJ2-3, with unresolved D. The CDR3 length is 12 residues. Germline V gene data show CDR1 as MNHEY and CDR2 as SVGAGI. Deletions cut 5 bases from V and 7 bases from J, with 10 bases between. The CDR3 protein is CASSPNRNTQYF. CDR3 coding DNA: TGTGCCAGCAGTCCTAACCGGAATACGCAGTATTTT.

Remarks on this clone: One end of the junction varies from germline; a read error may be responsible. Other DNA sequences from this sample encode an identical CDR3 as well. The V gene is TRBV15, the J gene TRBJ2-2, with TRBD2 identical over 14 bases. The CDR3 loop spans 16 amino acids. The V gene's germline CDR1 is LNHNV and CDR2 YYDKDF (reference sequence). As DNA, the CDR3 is TGTGCCACCAGCAAGGGACTAGCGGGAGTGCCCGGAGAGCTGTTTTTT. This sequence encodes CATSKGLAGVPGELFF.

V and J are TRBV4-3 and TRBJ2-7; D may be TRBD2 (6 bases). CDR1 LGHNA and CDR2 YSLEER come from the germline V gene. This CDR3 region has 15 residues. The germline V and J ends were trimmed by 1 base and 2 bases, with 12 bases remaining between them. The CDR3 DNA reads TGCGCCAGCAGCCAAGTTCTAGCGTCAGCCTACGAGCAGTACTTC. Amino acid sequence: CASSQVLASAYEQYF.